This TCR beta chain stems from a study of blood T cell repertoires in COVID-19 (TCRdb year 2020). In the study overall: Collaborator samples came from the United States, Italy and Spain and covered acute and convalescent phases of COVID-19. The material from the prospective study consisted of cDNA or gDNA derived from T cells, B-cell-depleted T cells, or PBMCs. Deeply sampled blood TCRbeta repertoires from subjects exposed to, actively infected with, or recovered from COVID-19 were included in the dataset. A freely available public database, intended as a resource for researchers studying the immune response to SARS-CoV-2, is where the repertoires were released. The samples were drawn from the first 160 participants of the ongoing ImmuneRACE study and from 950 to 1,500 subjects provided by 6 global collaborators. A de-identified subject ID, COVID-19 status, age in years and sex were almost always included in the sample metadata. Where available, HLA class I and class II types were obtained from metadata supplied by the sample provider rather than from assay-based typing. Overall study results and their limits: The quantity of clinical and demographic metadata differed by source and by participant and was supplied without curation.

For this clone: Its specific antigen is unknown. One base away there is no much larger clone; base qualities are not given.

TCRbeta CDR3 regions were amplified from genomic DNA using the immunoSEQ Assay, a bias-controlled multiplex PCR. Concerning the study's data processing: The number of nucleated cells in each sample was estimated from the amplification of reference gene primers within the assay. Sequence reads were collapsed and filtered to measure the absolute abundance of every unique TCRbeta CDR3 rearrangement. For each sample, productive Simpson clonality was calculated by taking the square root of Simpson's diversity index across productive rearrangements. TCRdb limited this immuneACCESS table to in-frame rearrangements with V and J called. A share of clones is missing; checked studies link under half to unresolved V genes, and the rest is unexplained. V and J calls and clone size are those listed in that table; D and trimming were worked out from the DNA. This sample holds under 200,000 clones; approximately 90% were observed only once. The ten largest clones capture around a fifth of the sample.

Based on the germline V gene, the CDR1 and CDR2 sequences are SGHTA and FQGNSA. The CDR3 goes from the cysteine to the phenylalanine over 13 residues. Only the CDR3 region is kept as DNA, spanning 39 bases read in frame from base 1. Compared with germline, V lacks 6 bases and J lacks 7 bases; bases without a gene match: 8. The collaborating institutions used their own protocols to collect whole blood in K2EDTA tubes. For TCRbeta analysis, collaborator samples were shipped as frozen whole blood, as isolated PBMCs, or as DNA extracted from either sample type. Material for sequencing was peripheral blood. This TCR was recovered from a man aged 55 to 70 with active or convalescent COVID-19. This chain is built from TRBV7-2 and TRBJ1-2, with 7 junctional bases fitting TRBD1. The CDR3 region: CASRPDRVRGYTF. The bases read TGTGCCAGCAGACCAGACAGGGTGCGTGGCTACACCTTC.